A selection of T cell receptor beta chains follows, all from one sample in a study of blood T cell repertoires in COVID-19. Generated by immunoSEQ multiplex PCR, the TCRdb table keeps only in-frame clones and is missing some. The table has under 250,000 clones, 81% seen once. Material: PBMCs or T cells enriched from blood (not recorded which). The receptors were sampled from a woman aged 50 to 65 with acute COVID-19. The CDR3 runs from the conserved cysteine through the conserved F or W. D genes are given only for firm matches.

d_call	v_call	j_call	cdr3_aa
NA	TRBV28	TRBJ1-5	CASSLLKISNQPQHF
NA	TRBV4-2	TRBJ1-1	CASSLPTGTEAFF
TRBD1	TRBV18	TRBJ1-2	CASSLQTGGDGYTF
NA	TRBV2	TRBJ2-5	CASKNYQETQYF
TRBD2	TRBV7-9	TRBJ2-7	CASSSTTSGRARTSYEQYF
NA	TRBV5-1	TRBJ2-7	CASSFGGGALSYEQYF
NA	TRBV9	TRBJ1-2	CASSLGKNYGYTF
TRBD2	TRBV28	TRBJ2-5	CASSRGGGDLETQYF
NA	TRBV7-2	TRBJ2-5	CASNYPNERETQYF
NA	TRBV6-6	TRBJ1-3	CASTHGGFSGNTIYF
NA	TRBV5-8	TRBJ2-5	CASSLHGGETQYF
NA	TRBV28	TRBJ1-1	CASSLSREAFF
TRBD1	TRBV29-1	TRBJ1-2	CSVGQGDYGYTF
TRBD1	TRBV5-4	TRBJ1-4	CASSRQGGENEKLFF
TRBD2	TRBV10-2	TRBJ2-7	CASSAQQGAASGRALPDYEQYF
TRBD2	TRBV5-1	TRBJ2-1	CASSLALAPYNEQFF
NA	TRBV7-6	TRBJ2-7	CASSRGGQTGSYEQYF
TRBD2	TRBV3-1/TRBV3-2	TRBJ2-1	CASSQALTSRWQFF
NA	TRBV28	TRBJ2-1	CASSLIVRARNEQFF
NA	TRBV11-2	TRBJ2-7	CASSLGLGGFNEQYF
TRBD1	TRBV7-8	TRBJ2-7	CASSLVGQGASYEQYF
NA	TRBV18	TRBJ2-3	CASSLITILGLRDTQYF
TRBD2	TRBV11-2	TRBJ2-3	CASSRGGLRDTQYF
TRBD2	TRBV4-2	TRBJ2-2	CASSQEGREAGELFF
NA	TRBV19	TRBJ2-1	CASSIDKMSSYNEQFF
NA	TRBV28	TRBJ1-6	CASSPGGATNSPLHF
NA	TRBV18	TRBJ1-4	CASSQQLNEKLFF
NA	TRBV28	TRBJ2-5	CASRSGSKDRETQYF
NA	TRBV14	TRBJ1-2	CASSQALGSSAGYTF
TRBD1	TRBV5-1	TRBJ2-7	CASRKGQPYEQYF
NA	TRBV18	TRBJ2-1	CASSRGGRVDNEQFF
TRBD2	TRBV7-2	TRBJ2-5	CASSLTTSGGAGETQYF
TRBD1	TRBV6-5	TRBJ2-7	CASRRDRDSYEQYF
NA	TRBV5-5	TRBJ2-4	CASSSVPGWGNIQYF
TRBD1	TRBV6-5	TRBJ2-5	CATWGTGKETQYF
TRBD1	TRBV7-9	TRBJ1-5	CASSLVFGDRGLSNQPQHF
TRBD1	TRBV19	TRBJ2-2	CASSPYGTGGYTGELFF
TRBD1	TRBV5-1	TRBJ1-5	CASSVGGAGNQPQHF
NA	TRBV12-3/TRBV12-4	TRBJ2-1	CASSFEVDREQFF
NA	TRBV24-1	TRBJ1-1	CATSDLQDRSNTEAFF
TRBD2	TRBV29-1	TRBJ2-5	CSVTGLAGLETQYF
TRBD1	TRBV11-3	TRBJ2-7	CASSLLPGTGGDEQYF
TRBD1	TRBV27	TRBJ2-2	CASSPREGASNTGELFF
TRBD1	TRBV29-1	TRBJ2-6	CSVVGQGARGANVLTF
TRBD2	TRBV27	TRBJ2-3	CASSRTSGPSTDTQYF
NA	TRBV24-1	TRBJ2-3	CATRHGRGSPSDTQYF
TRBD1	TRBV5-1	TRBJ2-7	CASSLLGQGFNEQYF
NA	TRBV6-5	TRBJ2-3	CASTSSLGLTQYF
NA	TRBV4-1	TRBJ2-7	CASSQGAGPYEQYF